The rows below give T cell receptor beta chains drawn from one sample of a study of PD-1 blockade in classical Hodgkin lymphoma. The table came from immunoSEQ multiplex PCR; TCRdb's copy has only in-frame clones and leaves some out. This table holds tens of thousands of clones, 70% to 90% found once. Source: peripheral blood mononuclear cells (PBMCs), taken at baseline. The receptors were gathered from a human donor with classical Hodgkin lymphoma. Both conserved end residues are part of each CDR3. The order of the fields is V gene, J gene, clone size, D gene, CDR3 DNA, CDR3 protein. A D gene is named only where the DNA matches it firmly. The size entry is marked missing in some rows and otherwise reads once, few, many or a size class.

V: TRBV11-2
J: TRBJ2-7
size: -
D: TRBD2
DNA: TGTGCCAGCAGCCCCGGACTAGGCTACGAGCAGTACTTC
CDR3: CASSPGLGYEQYF

V: TRBV14
J: TRBJ2-5
size: -
D: -
DNA: TGTGCCAGCAGCCAAGAGGGGCCGGCGACCCAGTACTTC
CDR3: CASSQEGPATQYF

V: TRBV28
J: TRBJ1-1
size: once
D: -
DNA: TGTGCCAGCAGTTCCCCCGGGGGGAACACTGAAGCTTTCTTT
CDR3: CASSSPGGNTEAFF

V: TRBV6-1
J: TRBJ1-2
size: -
D: -
DNA: TGTGCCAGCAGTGAAGAAGTGTTGAGGGTGATTGCTAACTATGGCTACACCTTC
CDR3: CASSEEVLRVIANYGYTF

V: TRBV4-2
J: TRBJ1-1
size: -
D: -
DNA: TGTGCCAGCAGCCAAGGTAGGACGGCGGACCTGACTGAAGCTTTCTTT
CDR3: CASSQGRTADLTEAFF

V: TRBV27
J: TRBJ1-5
size: -
D: TRBD1
DNA: TGTGCCAGCAGCTGTCACTTGCACAGGGGTAATAGCAATCAGCCCCAGCATTTT
CDR3: CASSCHLHRGNSNQPQHF

V: TRBV6-1
J: TRBJ1-4
size: -
D: -
DNA: TGTGCCAGCAGTGAACGCAGGGTCGGTGAAAAACTGTTTTTT
CDR3: CASSERRVGEKLFF

V: TRBV10-1
J: TRBJ2-3
size: -
D: TRBD2
DNA: TGCGCCACCTCCAGCGGGGGCACAGATACGCAGTATTTT
CDR3: CATSSGGTDTQYF

V: TRBV9
J: TRBJ2-2
size: -
D: -
DNA: TGTGCCAGCAGCCCCTCGAACACCGGGGAGCTGTTTTTT
CDR3: CASSPSNTGELFF

V: TRBV25-1
J: TRBJ1-4
size: -
D: TRBD1
DNA: TGTGCCAGCAGTGCCCTCTCGACAGGGGTGGGTGAAAAACTGTTTTTT
CDR3: CASSALSTGVGEKLFF

V: TRBV30
J: TRBJ2-3
size: once
D: -
DNA: TGTGCCTGGAGGAAGGTCAGCACAGATACGCAGTATTTT
CDR3: CAWRKVSTDTQYF

V: TRBV27
J: TRBJ2-1
size: -
D: -
DNA: TGTGCCAGCGGGAGTTACAATGAGCAGTTCTTC
CDR3: CASGSYNEQFF

V: TRBV6-6
J: TRBJ1-2
size: -
D: -
DNA: TGTGCCAGCAGTTACTCCTTCGGGTATGGCTACACCTTC
CDR3: CASSYSFGYGYTF

V: TRBV5-1
J: TRBJ1-4
size: -
D: -
DNA: TGCGCCAGCAGCGCCGGGACGATAGCAACTAATGAAAAACTGTTTTTT
CDR3: CASSAGTIATNEKLFF

V: TRBV4-1
J: TRBJ1-5
size: -
D: TRBD1
DNA: TGCGCCAGCAGCCAAGGGGTGGACAGGTACAATCAGCCCCAGCATTTT
CDR3: CASSQGVDRYNQPQHF

V: TRBV10-3
J: TRBJ1-1
size: few
D: -
DNA: TGTGCCATCAGTGACAGGGTTAACACTGAAGCTTTCTTT
CDR3: CAISDRVNTEAFF

V: TRBV6-5
J: TRBJ1-2
size: -
D: -
DNA: TGTGCCATCACGGGTGGAGTAGGTAACTATGGCTACACCTTC
CDR3: CAITGGVGNYGYTF

V: TRBV27
J: TRBJ2-3
size: few
D: -
DNA: TGTGCCAGCAGCCCCTTTGTACCCCTCACAGATACGCAGTATTTT
CDR3: CASSPFVPLTDTQYF

V: TRBV6-6
J: TRBJ2-7
size: -
D: TRBD1
DNA: TGTGCCAGTGGCATGGGGACAGGGATCTACGAGCAGTACTTC
CDR3: CASGMGTGIYEQYF

V: TRBV7-6
J: TRBJ2-3
size: -
D: TRBD2
DNA: TGTGCCAGCGAGGAGGTAGCGGGGATCACAGATACGCAGTATTTT
CDR3: CASEEVAGITDTQYF

V: TRBV19
J: TRBJ1-2
size: -
D: TRBD1
DNA: TGTGCCAGCCGACCGGGACAGGGGAATGGCTACACCTTC
CDR3: CASRPGQGNGYTF

V: TRBV23-1
J: TRBJ2-1
size: -
D: TRBD2
DNA: TGCGCCAGCAGTGTGGGGGGGACGTCAGATACAGGCAATGAGCAGTTCTTC
CDR3: CASSVGGTSDTGNEQFF

V: TRBV15
J: TRBJ2-1
size: -
D: TRBD2
DNA: TGTGCCACCAGCGGCGGACTAGCGGGGGGAAATGAGCAGTTCTTC
CDR3: CATSGGLAGGNEQFF

V: TRBV6-4
J: TRBJ2-1
size: -
D: TRBD2
DNA: TGTGCCAGCAGCAGAACTAGCGGGGACTACAATGAGCAGTTCTTC
CDR3: CASSRTSGDYNEQFF

V: TRBV10-3
J: TRBJ2-5
size: -
D: -
DNA: TGTGCCATCAGTGAGTCGCGGGAAGAGACCCAGTACTTC
CDR3: CAISESREETQYF

V: TRBV6-1
J: TRBJ1-3
size: -
D: -
DNA: TGTGCCAGCAGTGTCCTGGGGGGGGTCCCTGGAAACACCATATATTTT
CDR3: CASSVLGGVPGNTIYF

V: TRBV7-2
J: TRBJ1-5
size: -
D: -
DNA: TGTGCCAGCAGCTTAGGAGGGGTCAGCACATTATATAGCAATCAGCCCCAGCATTTT
CDR3: CASSLGGVSTLYSNQPQHF

V: TRBV30
J: TRBJ1-5
size: -
D: -
DNA: TGTGCCTGGAGTGCAGGGGTTAGCAATCAGCCCCAGCATTTT
CDR3: CAWSAGVSNQPQHF

V: TRBV7-9
J: TRBJ2-1
size: -
D: -
DNA: TGTGCCAGCAGCAGTGACACCGACAATGAGCAGTTCTTC
CDR3: CASSSDTDNEQFF

V: TRBV5-1
J: TRBJ1-4
size: -
D: -
DNA: TGCGCCAGCAGCTTGGGCCCCGTTGGGGAACTGTTTTTT
CDR3: CASSLGPVGELFF